The next 5 T cell receptor beta chains were all read from a single sample in a study of T cell responses to AZD1222 COVID-19 vaccine. Profiled with immunoSEQ multiplex PCR; TCRdb holds only in-frame clones, not every one. The table has about 55,000 clones, 80% seen once. Sequenced material: peripheral blood, taken 28 days after the second AZD1222 dose. These receptors were obtained from an adult who received the AZD1222 COVID-19 vaccine.

V usage is TRBV28 and J usage is TRBJ2-2, with D tentatively TRBD1 (5 bases). With 7 bases removed from V and 2 bases from J, the gap between germline ends came to 11 bases. The germline V gene has CDR1 MDHEN and CDR2 SYDVKM. The CDR3 sequence is 14 residues long. CDR3 protein: CASTKDSNTGELFF. The CDR3, as DNA: TGTGCCAGCACCAAAGACAGTAACACCGGGGAGCTGTTTTTT.

The chain combines TRBV3-1 (or the pseudogene TRBV3-2) with TRBJ1-6; D may be TRBD1 (5 bases). Trimming took 0 bases from V and 7 from J, leaving 10 bases between them. The V gene's germline CDR1 is LGHDT and CDR2 YNNKEL (reference sequence). CDR3 length equals 15 residues. Here the CDR3 reads CASSQDEGLNSPLHF. The CDR3 DNA follows: TGTGCCAGCAGCCAAGATGAGGGGTTAAATTCACCCCTCCACTTT.

This clone occurred a few times. The chain joins TRBV30 to TRBJ1-5; maybe TRBD1 (6 bases). The V and J ends lost 0 bases and 4 bases respectively, with 7 bases between them. The CDR3 loop spans 13 amino acids. Germline loops: CDR1 GTSNPN, CDR2 SVGIG (reference sequence). This CDR3 reads CAWSVGGNQPQHF. The CDR3 DNA reads as TGTGCCTGGAGTGTAGGGGGGAATCAGCCCCAGCATTTT.

The J gene is TRBJ2-5, the V gene TRBV10-1; D perhaps matches TRBD2 (5 bases). Between the trimmed V and J ends, which lost 2 bases and 5 bases, there was a span of 12 bases. CDR3 length: 14 residues. CDR1 and CDR2 (germline): WNHNN, SYGVQD (reference sequence). DNA of the CDR3: TGCGCCAGCAGTGAGCCCGGGATGATGGAGACCCAGTACTTC. Protein: CASSEPGMMETQYF.

This rearrangement joins TRBV29-1 to TRBJ2-7, with TRBD1 matching over 8 bases. Germline V gives CDR1 SQVTM, CDR2 ANQGSEA. V lost 6 bases to trimming and J lost 4 bases; unmatched junction nucleotides: 8. The CDR3 sequence is 13 residues long. CDR3 residues: CSVKGQAQYEQYF. Written as DNA, the CDR3 is TGCAGCGTGAAGGGACAGGCACAATACGAGCAGTACTTC.